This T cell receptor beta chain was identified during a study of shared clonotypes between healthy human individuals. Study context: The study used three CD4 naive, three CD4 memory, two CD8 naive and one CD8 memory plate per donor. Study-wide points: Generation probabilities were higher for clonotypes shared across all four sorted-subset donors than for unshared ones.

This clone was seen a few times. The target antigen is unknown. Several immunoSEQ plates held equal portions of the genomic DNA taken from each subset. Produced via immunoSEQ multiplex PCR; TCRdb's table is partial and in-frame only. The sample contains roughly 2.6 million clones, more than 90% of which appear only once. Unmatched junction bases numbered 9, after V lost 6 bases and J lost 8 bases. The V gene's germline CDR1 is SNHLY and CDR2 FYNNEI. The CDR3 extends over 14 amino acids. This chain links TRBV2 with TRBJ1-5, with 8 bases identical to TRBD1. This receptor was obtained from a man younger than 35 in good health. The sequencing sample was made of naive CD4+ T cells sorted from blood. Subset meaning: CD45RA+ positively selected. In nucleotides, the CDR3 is TGTGCCAGCAGGGTCGGGACAGGTTCTGAGCCCCAGCATTTT. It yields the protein CASRVGTGSEPQHF.